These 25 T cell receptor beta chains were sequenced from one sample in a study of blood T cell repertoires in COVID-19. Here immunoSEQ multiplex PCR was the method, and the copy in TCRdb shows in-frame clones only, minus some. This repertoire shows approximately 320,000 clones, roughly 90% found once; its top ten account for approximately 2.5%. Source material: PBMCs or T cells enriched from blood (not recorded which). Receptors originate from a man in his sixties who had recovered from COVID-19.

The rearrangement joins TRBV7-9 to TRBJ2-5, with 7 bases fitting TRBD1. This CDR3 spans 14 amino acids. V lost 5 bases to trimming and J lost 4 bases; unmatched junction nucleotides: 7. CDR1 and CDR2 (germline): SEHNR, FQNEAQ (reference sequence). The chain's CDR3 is CASSQGVVGETQYF. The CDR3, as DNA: TGTGCCAGCAGCCAGGGGGTAGTTGGAGAGACCCAGTACTTC.

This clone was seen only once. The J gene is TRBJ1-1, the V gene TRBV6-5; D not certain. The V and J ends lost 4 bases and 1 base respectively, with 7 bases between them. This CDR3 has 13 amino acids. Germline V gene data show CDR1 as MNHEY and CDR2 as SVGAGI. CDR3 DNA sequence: TGTGCCAGCAGTTCCCCGGGGAACACTGAAGCTTTCTTT. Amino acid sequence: CASSSPGNTEAFF.

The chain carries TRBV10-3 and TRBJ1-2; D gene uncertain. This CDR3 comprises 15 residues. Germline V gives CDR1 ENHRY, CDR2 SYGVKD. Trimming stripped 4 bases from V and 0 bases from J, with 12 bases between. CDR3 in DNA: TGTGCCATCAGTGCGACCTCCGGGGCTAACTATGGCTACACCTTC. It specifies CAISATSGANYGYTF.

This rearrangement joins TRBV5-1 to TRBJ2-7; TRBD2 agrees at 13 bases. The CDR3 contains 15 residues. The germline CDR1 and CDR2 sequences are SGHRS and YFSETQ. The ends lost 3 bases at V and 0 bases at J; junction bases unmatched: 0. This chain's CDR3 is CASSWTSGSSYEQYF. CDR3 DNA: TGCGCCAGCAGCTGGACTAGCGGGAGCTCCTACGAGCAGTACTTC.

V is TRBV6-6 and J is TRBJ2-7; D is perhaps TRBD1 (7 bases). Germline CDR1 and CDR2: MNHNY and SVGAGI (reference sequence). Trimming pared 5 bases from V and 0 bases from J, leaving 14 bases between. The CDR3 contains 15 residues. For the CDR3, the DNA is TGTGCCAGCAGTGCGGGACAGATTTTCTCCTACGAGCAGTACTTC. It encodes CASSAGQIFSYEQYF.

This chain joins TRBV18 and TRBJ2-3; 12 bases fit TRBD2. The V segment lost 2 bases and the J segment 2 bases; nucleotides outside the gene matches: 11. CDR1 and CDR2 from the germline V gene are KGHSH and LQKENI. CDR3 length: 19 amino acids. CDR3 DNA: TGTGCCAGCTCACCATTGAGACTAGCGGGGGACCGCCCCACAGATACGCAGTATTTT. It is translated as CASSPLRLAGDRPTDTQYF.

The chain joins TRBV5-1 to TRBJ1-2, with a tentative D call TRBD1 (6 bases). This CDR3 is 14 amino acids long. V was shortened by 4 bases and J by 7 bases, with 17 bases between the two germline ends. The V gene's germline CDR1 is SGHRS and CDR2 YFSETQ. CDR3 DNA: TGCGCCAGCAGCCCAGATACAGGGTTCTTTGGCTACACCTTC. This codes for CASSPDTGFFGYTF.

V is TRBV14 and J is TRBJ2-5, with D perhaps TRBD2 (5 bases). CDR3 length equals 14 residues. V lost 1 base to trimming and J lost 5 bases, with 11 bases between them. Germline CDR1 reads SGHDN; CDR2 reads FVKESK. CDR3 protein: CASSQGFSGETQYF. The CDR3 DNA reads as TGTGCCAGCAGCCAAGGGTTTTCGGGGGAGACCCAGTACTTC.

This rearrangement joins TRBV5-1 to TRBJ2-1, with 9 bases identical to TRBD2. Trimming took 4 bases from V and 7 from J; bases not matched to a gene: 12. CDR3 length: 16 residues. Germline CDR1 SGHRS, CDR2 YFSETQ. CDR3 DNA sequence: TGCGCCAGCAGCGGGGGCGGCGGGAGGGCGGAGAATGAGCAGTTCTTC. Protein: CASSGGGGRAENEQFF.

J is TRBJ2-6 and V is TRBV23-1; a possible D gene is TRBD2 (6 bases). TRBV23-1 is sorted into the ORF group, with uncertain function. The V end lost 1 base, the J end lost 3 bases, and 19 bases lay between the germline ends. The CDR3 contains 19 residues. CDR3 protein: CASSQYGGAARLGANVLTF. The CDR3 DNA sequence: TGCGCCAGCAGTCAATACGGCGGGGCAGCTAGACTTGGGGCCAACGTCCTGACTTTC.

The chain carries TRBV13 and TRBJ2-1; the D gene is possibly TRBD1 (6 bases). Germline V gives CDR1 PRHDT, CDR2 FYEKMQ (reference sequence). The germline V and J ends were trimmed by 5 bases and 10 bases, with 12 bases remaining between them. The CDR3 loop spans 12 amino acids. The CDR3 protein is CASSPPTGEQFF. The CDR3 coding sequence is TGTGCCAGCAGCCCCCCCACAGGGGAGCAGTTCTTC.

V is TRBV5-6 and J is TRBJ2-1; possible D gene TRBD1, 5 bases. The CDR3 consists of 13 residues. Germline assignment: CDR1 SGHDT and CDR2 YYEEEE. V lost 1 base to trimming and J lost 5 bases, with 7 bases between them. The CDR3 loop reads CASSLIRDNEQFF. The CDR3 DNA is TGTGCCAGCAGCTTGATCAGGGACAATGAGCAGTTCTTC.

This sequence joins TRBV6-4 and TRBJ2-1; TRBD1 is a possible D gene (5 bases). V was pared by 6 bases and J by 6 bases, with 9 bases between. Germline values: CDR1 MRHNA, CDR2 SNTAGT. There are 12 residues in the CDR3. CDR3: CASSQGSNEQFF. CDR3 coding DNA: TGTGCCAGCAGCCAGGGATCCAATGAGCAGTTCTTC.

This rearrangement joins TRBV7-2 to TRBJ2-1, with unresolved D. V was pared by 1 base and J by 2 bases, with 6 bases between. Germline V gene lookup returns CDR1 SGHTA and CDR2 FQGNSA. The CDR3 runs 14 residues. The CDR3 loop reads CASSLGRTYNEQFF. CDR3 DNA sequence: TGTGCCAGCAGCTTAGGGCGGACCTACAATGAGCAGTTCTTC.

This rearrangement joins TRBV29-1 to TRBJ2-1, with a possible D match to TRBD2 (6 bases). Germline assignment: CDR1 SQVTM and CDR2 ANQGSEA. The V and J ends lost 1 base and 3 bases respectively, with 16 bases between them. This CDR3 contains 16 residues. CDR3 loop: CSVEGRRDQNYNEQFF. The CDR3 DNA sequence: TGCAGCGTTGAAGGAAGGCGGGACCAGAACTACAATGAGCAGTTCTTC.

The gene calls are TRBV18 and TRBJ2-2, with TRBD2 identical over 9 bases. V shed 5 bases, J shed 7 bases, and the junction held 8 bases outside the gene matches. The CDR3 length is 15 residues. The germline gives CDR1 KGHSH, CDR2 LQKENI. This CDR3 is CASSFDSGSVGELFF. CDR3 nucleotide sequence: TGTGCCAGCTCATTCGATAGCGGGAGTGTCGGGGAGCTGTTTTTT.

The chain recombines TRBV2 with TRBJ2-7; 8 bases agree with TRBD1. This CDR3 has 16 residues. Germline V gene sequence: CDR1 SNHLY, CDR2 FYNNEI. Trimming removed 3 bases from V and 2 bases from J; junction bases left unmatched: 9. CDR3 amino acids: CASSETYRGFPYEQYF. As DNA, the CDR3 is TGTGCCAGCAGTGAGACCTACAGGGGGTTTCCCTACGAGCAGTACTTC.

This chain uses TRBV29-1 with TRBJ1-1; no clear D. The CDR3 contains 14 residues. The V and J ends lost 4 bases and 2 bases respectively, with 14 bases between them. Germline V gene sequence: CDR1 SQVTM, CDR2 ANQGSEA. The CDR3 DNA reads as TGCAGCGTTGTATCCCAGGCCGCTAACACTGAAGCTTTCTTT. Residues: CSVVSQAANTEAFF.

CDR3 amino acids: CASSPKGQGSNSPLHF. Written as DNA, the CDR3 is TGTGCCAGCAGTCCCAAGGGACAGGGTAGTAATTCACCCCTCCACTTT. The chain joins TRBV28 to TRBJ1-6; TRBD1 matches 9 bases. J was trimmed by 6 bases and V by 5 bases; bases with no gene match: 8. The CDR3 covers 16 residues. In germline, CDR1 is MDHEN, CDR2 SYDVKM.

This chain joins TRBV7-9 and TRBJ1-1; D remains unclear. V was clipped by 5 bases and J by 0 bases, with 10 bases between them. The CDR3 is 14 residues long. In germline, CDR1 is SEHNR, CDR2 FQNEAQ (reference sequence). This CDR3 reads CASSHRGVNTEAFF. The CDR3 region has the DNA TGTGCCAGCAGCCACCGAGGCGTGAACACTGAAGCTTTCTTT.

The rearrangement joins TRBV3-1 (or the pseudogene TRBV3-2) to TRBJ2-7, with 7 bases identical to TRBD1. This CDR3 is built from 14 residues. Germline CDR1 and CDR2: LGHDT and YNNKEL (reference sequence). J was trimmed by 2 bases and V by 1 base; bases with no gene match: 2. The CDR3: CASSQGDRTYEQYF. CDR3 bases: TGTGCCAGCAGCCAAGGGGACAGAACCTACGAGCAGTACTTC.

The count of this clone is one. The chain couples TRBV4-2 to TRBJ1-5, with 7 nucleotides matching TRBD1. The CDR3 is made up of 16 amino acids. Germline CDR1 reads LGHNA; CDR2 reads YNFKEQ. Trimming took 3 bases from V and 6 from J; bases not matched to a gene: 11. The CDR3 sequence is CASSQSPQGYGQPQHF. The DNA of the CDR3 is TGTGCCAGCAGCCAGTCCCCACAGGGGTACGGTCAGCCCCAGCATTTT.

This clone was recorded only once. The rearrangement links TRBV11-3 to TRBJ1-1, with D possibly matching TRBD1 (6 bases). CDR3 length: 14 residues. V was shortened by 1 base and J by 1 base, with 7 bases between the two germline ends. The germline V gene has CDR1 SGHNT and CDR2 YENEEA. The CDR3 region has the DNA TGTGCCAGCAGCTTAGTAGGGGGGAACACTGAAGCTTTCTTT. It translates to CASSLVGGNTEAFF. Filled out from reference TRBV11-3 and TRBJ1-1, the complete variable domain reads EAGVVQSPRYKIIEKKQPVAFWCNPISGHNTLYWYLQNLGQGPELLIRYENEEAVDDSQLPKDRFSAERLKGVDSTLKIQPAELGDSAVYLCASSLVGGNTEAFFGQGTRLTVV.

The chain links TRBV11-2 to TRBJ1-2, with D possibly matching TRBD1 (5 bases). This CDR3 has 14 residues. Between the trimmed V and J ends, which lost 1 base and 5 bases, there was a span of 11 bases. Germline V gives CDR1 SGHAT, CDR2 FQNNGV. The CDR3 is CASSLAGNRYGYTF. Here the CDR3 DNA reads TGTGCCAGCAGCTTAGCAGGGAATCGATATGGCTACACCTTC.

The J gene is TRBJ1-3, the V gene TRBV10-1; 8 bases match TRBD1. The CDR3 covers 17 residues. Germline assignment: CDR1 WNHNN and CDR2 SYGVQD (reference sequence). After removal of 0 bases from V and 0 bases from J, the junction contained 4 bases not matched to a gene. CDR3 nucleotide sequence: TGCGCCAGCAGTGAGTCGTACAGGGGGACCTCTGGAAACACCATATATTTT. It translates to CASSESYRGTSGNTIYF.